This T cell receptor (beta chain) was sequenced for a study of T cell responses to AZD1222 COVID-19 vaccine. The CDR3 consists of 16 residues. Germline assignment: CDR1 MNHNS and CDR2 SASEGT. With 0 bases removed from V and 9 bases from J, the gap between germline ends came to 20 bases. Using immunoSEQ multiplex PCR, the repertoire was profiled, and TCRdb retains in-frame clones only, with some absent. The data contain over 130,000 clones, around nine tenths of them singletons. The analysis combined second doses at about 4 or about 12 weeks. A remark on this clone: Its antigen is unidentified.

Study-wide points: Rises in breadth and depth of Spike-specific TCRs came after two AZD1222 doses. Spike-wide vaccine-associated CD4 TCRs dominated at 160-218 and 743-854.

This clonotype was sampled from an adult who received the AZD1222 COVID-19 vaccine. The J gene is TRBJ1-2, the V gene TRBV6-1; no definite D call. The specimen comprised peripheral blood, sampled 28 days after the second AZD1222 dose. CDR3 amino acids: CASSEAPGGRAVRYTF. DNA for the CDR3: TGTGCCAGCAGTGAAGCCCCGGGAGGGCGGGCCGTTCGCTACACCTTC.